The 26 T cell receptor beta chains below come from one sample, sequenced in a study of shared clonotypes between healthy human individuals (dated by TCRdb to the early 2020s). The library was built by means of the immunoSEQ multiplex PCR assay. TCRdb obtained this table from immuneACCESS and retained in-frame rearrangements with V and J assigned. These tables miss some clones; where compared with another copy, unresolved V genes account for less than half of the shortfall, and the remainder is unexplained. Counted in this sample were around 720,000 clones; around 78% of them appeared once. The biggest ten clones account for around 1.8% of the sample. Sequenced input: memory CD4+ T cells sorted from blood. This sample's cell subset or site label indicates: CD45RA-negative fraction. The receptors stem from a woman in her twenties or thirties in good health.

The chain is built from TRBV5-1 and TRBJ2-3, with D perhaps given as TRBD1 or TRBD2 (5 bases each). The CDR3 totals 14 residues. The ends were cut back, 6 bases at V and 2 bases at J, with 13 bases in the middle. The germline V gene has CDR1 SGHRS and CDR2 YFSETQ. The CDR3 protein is CASTVGTLTDTQYF. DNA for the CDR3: TGCGCCAGCACCGTCGGGACCCTCACAGATACGCAGTATTTT.

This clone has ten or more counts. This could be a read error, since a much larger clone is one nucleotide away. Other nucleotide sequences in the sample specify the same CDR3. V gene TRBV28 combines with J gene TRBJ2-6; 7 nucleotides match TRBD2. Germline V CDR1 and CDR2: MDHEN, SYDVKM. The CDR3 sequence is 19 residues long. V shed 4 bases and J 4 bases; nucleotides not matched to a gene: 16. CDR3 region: CASSSFWGGEGLGANVLTF. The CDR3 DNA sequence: TGTGCCAGCAGTTCGTTCTGGGGGGGGGAGGGATTAGGGGCCAACGTCCTGACTTTC.

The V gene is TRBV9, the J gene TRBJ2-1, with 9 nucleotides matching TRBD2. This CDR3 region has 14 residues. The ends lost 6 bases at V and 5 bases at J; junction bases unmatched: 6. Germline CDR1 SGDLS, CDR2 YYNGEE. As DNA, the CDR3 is TGTGCCAGCAATTCTCTAGCGGGGAACAATGAGCAGTTCTTC. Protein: CASNSLAGNNEQFF.

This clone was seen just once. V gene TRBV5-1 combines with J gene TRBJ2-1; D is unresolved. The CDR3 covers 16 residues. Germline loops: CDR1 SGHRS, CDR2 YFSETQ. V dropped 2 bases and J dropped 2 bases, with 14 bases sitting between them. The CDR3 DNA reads TGCGCCAGCAGCTTAACCAGGCAGTCCGCCTACAATGAGCAGTTCTTC. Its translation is CASSLTRQSAYNEQFF.

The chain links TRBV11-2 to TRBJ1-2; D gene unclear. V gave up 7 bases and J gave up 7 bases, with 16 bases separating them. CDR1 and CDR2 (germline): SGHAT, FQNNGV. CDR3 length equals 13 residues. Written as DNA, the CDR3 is TGTGCCAGCACCGCGGACGGCGTTGGTGGCTACACCTTC. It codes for CASTADGVGGYTF.

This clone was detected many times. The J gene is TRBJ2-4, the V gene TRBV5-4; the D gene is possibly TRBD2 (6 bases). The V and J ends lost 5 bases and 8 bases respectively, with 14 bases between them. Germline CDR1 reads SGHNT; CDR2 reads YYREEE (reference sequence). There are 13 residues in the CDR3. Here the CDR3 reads CASREGGTDIQYF. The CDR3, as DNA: TGTGCCAGCAGGGAGGGCGGGACCGACATTCAGTACTTC.

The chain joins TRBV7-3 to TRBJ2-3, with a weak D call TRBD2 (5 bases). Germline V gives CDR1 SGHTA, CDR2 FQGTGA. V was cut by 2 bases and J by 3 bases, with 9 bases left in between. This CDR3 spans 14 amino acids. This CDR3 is CASSLLTRTDTQYF. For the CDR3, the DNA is TGTGCCAGCAGCTTACTAACTAGAACAGATACGCAGTATTTT.

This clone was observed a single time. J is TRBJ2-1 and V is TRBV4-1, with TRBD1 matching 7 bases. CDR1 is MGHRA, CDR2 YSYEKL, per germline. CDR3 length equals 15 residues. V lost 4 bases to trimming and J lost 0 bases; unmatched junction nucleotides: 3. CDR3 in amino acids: CASSPGQYSYNEQFF. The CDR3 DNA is TGCGCCAGCAGCCCGGGACAGTACTCCTACAATGAGCAGTTCTTC.

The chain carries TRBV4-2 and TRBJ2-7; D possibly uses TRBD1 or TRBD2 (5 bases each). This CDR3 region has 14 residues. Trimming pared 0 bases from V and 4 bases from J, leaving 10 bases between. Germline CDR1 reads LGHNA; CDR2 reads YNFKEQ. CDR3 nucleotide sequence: TGTGCCAGCAGCCAAGATGAGGGACCGTACGAGCAGTACTTC. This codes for CASSQDEGPYEQYF.

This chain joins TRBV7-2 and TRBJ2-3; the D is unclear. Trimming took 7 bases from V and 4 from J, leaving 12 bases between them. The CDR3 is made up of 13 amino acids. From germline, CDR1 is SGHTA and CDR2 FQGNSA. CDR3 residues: CASTSYLADTQYF. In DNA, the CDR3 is TGTGCCAGCACCTCTTACCTGGCAGATACGCAGTATTTT.

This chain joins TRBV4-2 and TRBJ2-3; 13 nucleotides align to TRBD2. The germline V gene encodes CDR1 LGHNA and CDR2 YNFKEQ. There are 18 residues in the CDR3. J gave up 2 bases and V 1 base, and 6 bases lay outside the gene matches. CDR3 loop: CASSQVPLAGGFTDTQYF. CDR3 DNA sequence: TGTGCCAGCAGCCAAGTGCCACTAGCGGGGGGGTTCACAGATACGCAGTATTTT.

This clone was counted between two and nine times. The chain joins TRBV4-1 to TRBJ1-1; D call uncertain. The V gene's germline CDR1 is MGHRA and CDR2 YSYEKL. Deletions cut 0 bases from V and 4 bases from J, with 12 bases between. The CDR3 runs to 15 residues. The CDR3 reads CASSQDGSTSTEAFF. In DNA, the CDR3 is TGCGCCAGCAGCCAAGACGGGAGTACTAGCACTGAAGCTTTCTTT.

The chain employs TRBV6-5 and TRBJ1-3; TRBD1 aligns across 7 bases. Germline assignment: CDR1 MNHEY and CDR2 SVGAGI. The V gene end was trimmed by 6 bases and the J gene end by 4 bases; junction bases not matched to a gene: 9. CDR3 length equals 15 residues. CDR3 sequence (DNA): TGTGCCAGCAGCATAGGGGGCCGGACAGGAAACACCATATATTTT. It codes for CASSIGGRTGNTIYF.

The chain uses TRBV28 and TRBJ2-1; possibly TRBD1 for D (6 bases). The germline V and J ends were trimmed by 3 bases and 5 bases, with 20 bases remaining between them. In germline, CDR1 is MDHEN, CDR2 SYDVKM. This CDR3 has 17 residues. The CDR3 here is CASSFTLGMDSNNEQFF. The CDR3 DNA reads TGTGCCAGCAGTTTTACGTTGGGAATGGACAGCAACAATGAGCAGTTCTTC.

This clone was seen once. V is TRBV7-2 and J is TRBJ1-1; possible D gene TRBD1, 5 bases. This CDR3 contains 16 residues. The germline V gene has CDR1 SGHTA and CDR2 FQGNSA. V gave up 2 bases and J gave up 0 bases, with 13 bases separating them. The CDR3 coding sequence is TGTGCCAGCAGCTTATTTAGGGGATACATGAACACTGAAGCTTTCTTT. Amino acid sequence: CASSLFRGYMNTEAFF.

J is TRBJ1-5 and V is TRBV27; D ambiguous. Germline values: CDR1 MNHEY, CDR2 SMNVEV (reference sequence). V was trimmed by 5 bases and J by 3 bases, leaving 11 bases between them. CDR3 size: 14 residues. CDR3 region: CASSPRNTNQPQHF. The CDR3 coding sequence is TGTGCCAGCAGTCCTCGTAATACCAATCAGCCCCAGCATTTT.

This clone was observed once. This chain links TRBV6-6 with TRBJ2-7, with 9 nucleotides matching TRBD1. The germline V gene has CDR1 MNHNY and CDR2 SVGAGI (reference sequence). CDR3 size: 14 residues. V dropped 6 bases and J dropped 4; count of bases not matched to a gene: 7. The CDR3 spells CASRQTGGAYEQYF. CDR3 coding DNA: TGTGCCAGCAGACAAACAGGGGGCGCGTACGAGCAGTACTTC.

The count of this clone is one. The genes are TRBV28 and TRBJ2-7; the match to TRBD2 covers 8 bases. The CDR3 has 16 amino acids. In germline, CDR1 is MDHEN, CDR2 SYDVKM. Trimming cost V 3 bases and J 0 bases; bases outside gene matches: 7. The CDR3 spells CASSFPRAGVSYEQYF. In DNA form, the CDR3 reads TGTGCCAGCAGTTTCCCACGAGCGGGGGTCTCCTACGAGCAGTACTTC.

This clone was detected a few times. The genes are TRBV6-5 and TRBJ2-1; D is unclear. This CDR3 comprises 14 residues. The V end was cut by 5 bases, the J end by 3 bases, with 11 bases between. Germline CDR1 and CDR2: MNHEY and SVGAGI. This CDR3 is CASSTDQGYNEQFF. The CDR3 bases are TGTGCCAGCAGTACGGATCAAGGCTACAATGAGCAGTTCTTC.

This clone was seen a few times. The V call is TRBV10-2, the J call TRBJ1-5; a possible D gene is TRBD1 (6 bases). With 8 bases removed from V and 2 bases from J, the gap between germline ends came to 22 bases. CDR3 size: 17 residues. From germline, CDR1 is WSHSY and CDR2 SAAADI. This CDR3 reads CASRSEQGGYGNQPQHF. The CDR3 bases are TGCGCCAGCCGGTCGGAACAGGGCGGATATGGCAATCAGCCCCAGCATTTT.

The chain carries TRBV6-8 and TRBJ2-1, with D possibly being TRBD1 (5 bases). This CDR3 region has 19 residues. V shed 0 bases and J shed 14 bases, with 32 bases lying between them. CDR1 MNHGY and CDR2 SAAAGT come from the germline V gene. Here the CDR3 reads CASSYSKHRNSNGAAWEFF. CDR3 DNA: TGTGCCAGCAGTTACTCGAAACACAGGAACTCTAATGGCGCGGCCTGGGAGTTCTTC.

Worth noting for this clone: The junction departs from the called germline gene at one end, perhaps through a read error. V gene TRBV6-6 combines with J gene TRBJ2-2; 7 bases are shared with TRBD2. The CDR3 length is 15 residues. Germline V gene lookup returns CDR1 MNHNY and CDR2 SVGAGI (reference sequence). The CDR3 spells CAISDGGGWTGELFF. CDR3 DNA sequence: TGTGCCATCAGTGACGGGGGAGGGTGGACCGGGGAGCTGTTTTTT.

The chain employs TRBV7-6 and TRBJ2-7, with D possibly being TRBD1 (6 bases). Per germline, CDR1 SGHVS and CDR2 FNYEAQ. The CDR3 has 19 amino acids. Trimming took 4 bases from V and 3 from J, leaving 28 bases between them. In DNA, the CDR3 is TGTGCCAGCAGCTCGAATCAAGGGGGACACAAGGAAACTTACTACGAGCAGTACTTC. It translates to CASSSNQGGHKETYYEQYF.

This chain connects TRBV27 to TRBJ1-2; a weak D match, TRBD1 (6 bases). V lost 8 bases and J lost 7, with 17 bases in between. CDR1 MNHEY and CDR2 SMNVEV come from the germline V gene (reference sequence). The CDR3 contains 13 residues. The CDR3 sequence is CASGAGGVSGYTF. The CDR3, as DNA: TGTGCCAGCGGCGCGGGGGGCGTGAGTGGCTACACCTTC.

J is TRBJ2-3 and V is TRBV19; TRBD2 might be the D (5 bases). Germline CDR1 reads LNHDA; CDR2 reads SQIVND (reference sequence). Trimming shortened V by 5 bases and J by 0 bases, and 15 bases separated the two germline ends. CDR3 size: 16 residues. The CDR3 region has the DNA TGTGCCAGTAGTCCCTTTGGAGCGGTAAGCACAGATACGCAGTATTTT. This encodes CASSPFGAVSTDTQYF.

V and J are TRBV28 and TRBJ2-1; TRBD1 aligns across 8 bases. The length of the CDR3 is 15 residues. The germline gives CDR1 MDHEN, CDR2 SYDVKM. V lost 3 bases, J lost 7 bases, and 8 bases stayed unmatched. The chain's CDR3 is CASSFPGGSGNEQFF. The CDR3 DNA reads TGTGCCAGCAGTTTCCCAGGGGGCTCGGGTAATGAGCAGTTCTTC.